The 10 T cell receptor beta chains in this list originate from one sample, sequenced in a study of CD8 T cells in ankylosing spondylitis (TCRdb year 2017). Here is what the overall study found, with its caveats: Blood from ankylosing spondylitis patients appeared to be characterized by a TCR beta motif made up of seven or eight highly homologous amino acid variants.

The library was obtained by 5' RACE. Sequencing was performed on an Illumina HiSeq 2500. Through fastp at Q25 and MiXCR, TCRdb rebuilt clones from the public reads, retaining in-frame beta chains. For every CDR3 protein sequence, its rows merge into one entry that carries the most common genes and DNA. This sample has under 950,000 distinct CDR3 sequences in its table, and over 15% of those were observed once. The ten largest clones add up to over 15% of the sample. These receptors lack a known antigen. Sequenced: blood, either unsorted or a sorted T cell fraction (not recorded which). The receptors originated from a male donor with ankylosing spondylitis.

The rearrangement links TRBV5-1 to TRBJ2-2; D is unclear. The CDR3 runs 14 residues. With 1 base removed from V and 3 bases from J, the gap between germline ends came to 7 bases. The germline CDR1 and CDR2 sequences are SGHRS and YFSETQ. This CDR3 is CASSLMADTGELFF. The CDR3, as DNA: TGCGCCAGCAGCTTGATGGCAGACACCGGGGAGCTGTTTTTT.

The rearrangement uses TRBV20-1 and TRBJ2-2; D is unclear. CDR3 length equals 14 residues. Germline assignment: CDR1 DFQATT and CDR2 SNEGSKA (reference sequence). The ends were cut back, 3 bases at V and 2 bases at J, with 10 bases in the middle. CDR3 residues: CSARVGLNTGELFF. The CDR3 region has the DNA TGCAGTGCTAGGGTGGGCCTAAACACCGGGGAGCTGTTTTTT.

This clonotype was counted only a few times. The J gene is TRBJ1-4, the V gene TRBV7-2; D call uncertain. This CDR3 comprises 14 residues. Trimming took off 5 bases at V and 4 bases at J, with 11 bases between the two ends. From germline, CDR1 is SGHTA and CDR2 FQGNSA. This CDR3 is CASSRSGLNEKLFF. The CDR3 nucleotides are TGTGCCAGCAGCCGATCGGGTCTTAATGAAAAACTGTTTTTT. The entire variable domain, with the rest obtained from reference TRBV7-2 and TRBJ1-4, is as follows: GAGVSQSPSNKVTEKGKDVELRCDPISGHTALYWYRQSLGQGLEFLIYFQGNSAPDKSGLPSDRFSAERTGGSVSTLTIQRTQQEDSAVYLCASSRSGLNEKLFFGSGTQLSVL.

This clonotype was seen more than once but under ten times. The chain has TRBV11-2 and TRBJ2-1; 16 bases map to TRBD2. There are 16 residues in the CDR3. The junction had 3 bases not matched to a gene; V was cut back by 1 base and J by 9 bases. Germline lookup yields CDR1 SGHAT and CDR2 FQNNGV. The DNA for the CDR3 is TGTGCCAGCAGCTTAGTCGGGACTAGCGGGGGGGGTGAGCAGTTCTTC. Encoded protein: CASSLVGTSGGGEQFF. Complete variable domain (other parts from reference TRBV11-2 and TRBJ2-1): EAGVAQSPRYKIIEKRQSVAFWCNPISGHATLYWYQQILGQGPKLLIQFQNNGVVDDSQLPKDRFSAERLKGVDSTLKIQPAKLEDSAVYLCASSLVGTSGGGEQFFGPGTRLTVL.

This clonotype was counted only a few times. The chain links TRBV4-2 to TRBJ2-7, with 12 nucleotides matching TRBD1. The CDR3 sequence is 15 residues long. Germline CDR1 and CDR2: LGHNA and YNFKEQ. V shed 4 bases and J 7 bases; nucleotides not matched to a gene: 8. CDR3 sequence (DNA): TGTGCCAGCAGCCCCAGGGACAGGGGGCGGCGAGAGCAGTACTTC. Amino acid sequence: CASSPRDRGRREQYF.

This clonotype was seen only a few times. This chain uses TRBV7-8 with TRBJ2-1, with 12 nucleotides matching TRBD2. Germline assignment: CDR1 SGHVS and CDR2 FQNEAQ. V trimming: 5 bases; J trimming: 8 bases; junction bases outside the gene matches: 7. This CDR3 is 15 amino acids long. In DNA, the CDR3 is TGTGCCAGCAGCAAAACTAGCGGGGGGATGTATGAGCAGTTCTTC. Amino acids: CASSKTSGGMYEQFF.

This clonotype has a handful of counts. This chain joins TRBV30 and TRBJ1-1; maybe TRBD1 (5 bases). Germline V gives CDR1 GTSNPN, CDR2 SVGIG (reference sequence). The ends were cut back, 4 bases at V and 1 base at J, with 13 bases in the middle. The CDR3 spans 14 residues. The CDR3 region is CAWTFDSSNTEAFF. CDR3 bases: TGTGCCTGGACTTTTGACAGTTCGAACACTGAAGCTTTCTTT.

The chain recombines TRBV20-1 with TRBJ1-1, with 11 bases aligning to TRBD1. The CDR3 covers 15 residues. The trim removed 0 bases at V and 5 bases at J, leaving 5 bases unmatched. The germline V gene has CDR1 DFQATT and CDR2 SNEGSKA (reference sequence). The CDR3 reads CSARDQGTGGTEAFF. For the CDR3, the DNA is TGCAGTGCTAGAGATCAGGGGACAGGGGGGACTGAAGCTTTCTTT.

V usage is TRBV20-1 and J usage is TRBJ1-1; 10 positions match TRBD1. The trim removed 4 bases at V and 3 bases at J, leaving 5 bases unmatched. CDR1 is DFQATT, CDR2 SNEGSKA, per germline (reference sequence). The CDR3 runs to 14 residues. The CDR3 DNA reads TGCAGTGCTAAGACCGGGACAGGGGACACTGAAGCTTTCTTT. Translating gives CSAKTGTGDTEAFF.

The gene calls are TRBV20-1 and TRBJ1-1, with D unresolved. Trimming shortened V by 2 bases and J by 6 bases, and 10 bases separated the two germline ends. The CDR3 runs 12 residues. CDR1 is DFQATT, CDR2 SNEGSKA, per germline (reference sequence). Written as DNA, the CDR3 is TGCAGTGCTAGACCATCCGGATCTGAAGCTTTCTTT. Amino acids: CSARPSGSEAFF.